A selection of T cell receptor beta chains follows, all from one sample in a study of blood T cells in healthy people across ages. TCRdb processed the 5' RACE reads anew with MiXCR; each CDR3 protein has one entry. The profile shows about 680,000 distinct CDR3 sequences, 45% to 50% of them singletons. Sequenced input: blood. These receptors originate from a woman aged 55-75 years in good health. CDR3s include the opening cysteine and the closing phenylalanine or tryptophan. D genes are given only for firm matches. Rows give clone size only sometimes, using once, few, many, or a class for an expanded clone.

NA	TRBJ2-1	TRBV12-3/TRBV12-4	NA	TGTGCCAGCAGTGTACTGGAGTCCTACAATGAGCAGTTCTTC	CASSVLESYNEQFF
NA	TRBJ2-5	TRBV5-1	TRBD1	TGCGCCAGCAGCTTGGGACAGGGTGGAGGAGAGACCCAGTACTTC	CASSLGQGGGETQYF
NA	TRBJ2-3	TRBV9	NA	TGTGCCAGCAGCGTGGGCGAGAACCCCCAGTATTTT	CASSVGENPQYF
NA	TRBJ1-2	TRBV20-1	TRBD1	TGCAGTGCTGCTGGGACAGGGGGTAACTATGGCTACACCTTC	CSAAGTGGNYGYTF
NA	TRBJ2-7	TRBV7-2	NA	TGTGCCAGTAGCTCGACTGGGAGGGGGACCTACGAGCAGTACTTC	CASSSTGRGTYEQYF
NA	TRBJ2-7	TRBV7-2	NA	TGTGCCAGCAGCTTAGATCGTGGCTACATAATCTACAATGAGCAGTACTTC	CASSLDRGYIIYNEQYF
once	TRBJ2-1	TRBV6-5	NA	TGTGCCAGCAGTTATCAATCCCGGGACCCCAGAGGGGACAATGAGCAGTTCTTC	CASSYQSRDPRGDNEQFF
NA	TRBJ2-1	TRBV5-1	NA	TGCGCCAGCAGCTCAGGACTTAATGAGCAGTTCTTC	CASSSGLNEQFF
NA	TRBJ2-7	TRBV20-1	NA	TGCAGTGCTAGAAGGTCTTCCAGCTCCTACGAGCAGTACTTC	CSARRSSSSYEQYF
NA	TRBJ2-1	TRBV6-2/TRBV6-3	TRBD2	TGTGCCAGCAGCCTGTCACTAGCGGGAGGTCCCCGCGGACAGGAGCAGTTCTTC	CASSLSLAGGPRGQEQFF
few	TRBJ2-7	TRBV20-1	TRBD2	TGCAGTGCACACTCGGGACTAGCGGGAAGCTCCTACGAGCAGTACTTC	CSAHSGLAGSSYEQYF
NA	TRBJ2-7	TRBV5-5	NA	TGTGCCAGCAAGGCACCAGGGGCGGCGCACTACGAGCAGTACTTC	CASKAPGAAHYEQYF
NA	TRBJ2-7	TRBV29-1	TRBD1	TGCAGCGTCGCACAGGGGGCTCGAAACGAGCAGTACTTC	CSVAQGARNEQYF
NA	TRBJ1-1	TRBV2	NA	TGTGCCAGCGAGACAGGATTTCCCCCTGAAGCTTTCTTT	CASETGFPPEAFF
NA	TRBJ2-3	TRBV10-3	NA	TGTGCCATCAGTGAGCTCGGGAGTTCAGGTACGCAGTATTTT	CAISELGSSGTQYF
NA	TRBJ2-1	TRBV7-9	NA	TGTGCCAGCAGCCAGTTCGGAGAGCAGTTCTTC	CASSQFGEQFF
NA	TRBJ2-3	TRBV12-3/TRBV12-4	NA	TGTGCCGGCAGTCTTAGTACAGATACGCAGTATTTT	CAGSLSTDTQYF
few	TRBJ2-7	TRBV14	TRBD2	TGTGCCAGCAGCCAAGATTTAGCGGGAGTCGGCGAGCAGTACTTC	CASSQDLAGVGEQYF
NA	TRBJ2-3	TRBV6-2/TRBV6-3	TRBD2	TGTGCCAGCAGCCTAAGCCCCTTCGGGACTAGCGGGAGCCCATCGGCAGATACGCAGTATTTT	CASSLSPFGTSGSPSADTQYF
NA	TRBJ1-1	TRBV20-1	TRBD1	TGCAGTGCGAGAGGACAGGGTCGAGCTGAAGCTTTCTTT	CSARGQGRAEAFF
NA	TRBJ2-1	TRBV2	TRBD2	TGTGCCAGCTCCCGGACTAGCGGGAGCATAAATGAGCAGTTCTTC	CASSRTSGSINEQFF